These T cell receptor beta chains were read from a single sample in a study of cytomegalovirus exposure and HLA in healthy donors. Generated by immunoSEQ multiplex PCR, the TCRdb table keeps only in-frame clones and is missing some. The table shows 110,000 or so clones, with about 80% occurring only once. Sequencing was performed on PBMCs. The receptor set was obtained from a man aged 35 to 55 in good health and CMV-seropositive. CDR3s include the opening cysteine and the closing phenylalanine or tryptophan. The D gene is left open where the match is weak. The size field is filled for only some rows; it gives once, few, many or a size class.

v_call	j_call	clone_size	d_call	cdr3_nt	cdr3_aa
TRBV7-2	TRBJ2-7	.	.	TGTGCCAGCAGCCTCCAGGATGTCGAGCAGTACTTC	CASSLQDVEQYF
TRBV13	TRBJ1-1	.	.	TGTGCCAGCACAGGACCCCAGGGGACTGAAGCTTTCTTT	CASTGPQGTEAFF
TRBV29-1	TRBJ2-7	.	TRBD1	TGCAGCGCCCGGGACAGGGTGTTCGAGCAGTACTTC	CSARDRVFEQYF
TRBV7-2	TRBJ1-4	.	.	TGTGCCAGCAGCTCCCGGGACAAGTTACGTGGAAAACTGTTTTTT	CASSSRDKLRGKLFF
TRBV6-1	TRBJ2-2	.	.	TGTGCCAGCAGAGGAAGCGCGAACACCGGGGAGCTGTTTTTT	CASRGSANTGELFF
TRBV5-5	TRBJ1-2	once	TRBD1	TGTGCCAGCAGCAGAACAGGGACAGGGGGTGAGGGCTACACCTTC	CASSRTGTGGEGYTF
TRBV5-3	TRBJ2-7	.	.	TGTGCCAGAAGCGCCTGTCAGGGGCCCGCCTACGAGCAGTACTTC	CARSACQGPAYEQYF
TRBV9	TRBJ2-5	.	TRBD2	TGTGCCAGCAGCGTAGGGCAAGGCGGGGGACGGGTTCCCCAAGAGACCCAGTACTTC	CASSVGQGGGRVPQETQYF
TRBV7-2	TRBJ1-1	.	TRBD1	TGTGCCAGCAGCTTAGCGCAGGGGGTAGGCACTGAAGCTTTCTTT	CASSLAQGVGTEAFF
TRBV28	TRBJ2-3	.	.	TGTGCCAGTTCGACAGGTTCGACAGATACGCAGTATTTT	CASSTGSTDTQYF
TRBV9	TRBJ2-2	.	TRBD2	TGTGCCAGCAGCGTCGGACTAGCGGGGGGGTTTGGGGAGCTGTTTTTT	CASSVGLAGGFGELFF
TRBV4-2	TRBJ2-3	.	TRBD1	TGTGCCAGCAGCCAAGCACAGGGGGATACGCAGTATTTT	CASSQAQGDTQYF
TRBV5-4	TRBJ1-4	.	.	TGTGCCAGCAGCCCGGTTGGAGCTTCTTCTAATGAAAAACTGTTTTTT	CASSPVGASSNEKLFF
TRBV6-1	TRBJ2-7	.	TRBD1	TGTGCCAGCAGAACCGGGACAGTTGGCTCCTACGAGCAGTACTTC	CASRTGTVGSYEQYF
TRBV27	TRBJ2-7	.	TRBD1	TGTGCCAGCAGTTGGGACAGGGCCTACGAGCAGTACTTC	CASSWDRAYEQYF
TRBV28	TRBJ2-1	.	TRBD2	TGTGCCAGCAGTTTGCTGCGGGGGAGCTCCTACAATGAGCAGTTCTTC	CASSLLRGSSYNEQFF
TRBV7-9	TRBJ2-5	once	.	TGTGCCAGCAGCTTAGGGGGCGCGGAACAAGAGACCCAGTACTTC	CASSLGGAEQETQYF
TRBV12-5	TRBJ1-2	.	.	TGTGCTAGTGGTTTGGTACGTCTCCGGGAGAGATTTAACTATGGCTACACCTTC	CASGLVRLRERFNYGYTF
TRBV28	TRBJ2-5	.	.	TGTGCCACCAACTCAGGGGATTTAGTAGAGACCCAGTACTTC	CATNSGDLVETQYF
TRBV5-1	TRBJ2-1	.	TRBD1	TGCGCCAGCAGCTTGGAGGGACAGGTGTACAATGAGCAGTTCTTC	CASSLEGQVYNEQFF
TRBV28	TRBJ2-3	.	.	TGTGCCAGCAGTTTATCCGGGGGTAGCACAGATACGCAGTATTTT	CASSLSGGSTDTQYF
TRBV28	TRBJ1-4	.	.	TGTGCCAGCAGTTTGTTCGGGGGGAGAAAGGATGAAAAACTGTTTTTT	CASSLFGGRKDEKLFF
TRBV18	TRBJ1-3	.	.	TGTGCCAGCTCACCAGTCCGCTCTGGAAACACCATATATTTT	CASSPVRSGNTIYF
TRBV14	TRBJ1-1	once	.	TGTGCCAGCAGCCCCTCAGTGGGTTACAGGGAGGAAGCTTTCTTT	CASSPSVGYREEAFF
TRBV11-2	TRBJ2-3	.	.	TGTGCCAGCAGCCCGGGACTCGCTTACACAGATACGCAGTATTTT	CASSPGLAYTDTQYF
TRBV7-9	TRBJ2-7	.	.	TGTGCCAGCAGCTTAGCGGGAGGTGTCAACGAGCAGTACTTC	CASSLAGGVNEQYF
TRBV18	TRBJ1-2	few	.	TGTGCCAGCTCACCAGACAGAAATGCTAACTATGGCTACACCTTC	CASSPDRNANYGYTF
TRBV6-5	TRBJ2-7	few	.	TGTGCCAGCAGTTACAGGGGGATGACGTCCGAGCAGTACTTC	CASSYRGMTSEQYF
TRBV27	TRBJ2-7	few	TRBD2	TGTGCCAGCAGTTTTTCCGGTAGCGGGGGCCAAAGGTACTTC	CASSFSGSGGQRYF